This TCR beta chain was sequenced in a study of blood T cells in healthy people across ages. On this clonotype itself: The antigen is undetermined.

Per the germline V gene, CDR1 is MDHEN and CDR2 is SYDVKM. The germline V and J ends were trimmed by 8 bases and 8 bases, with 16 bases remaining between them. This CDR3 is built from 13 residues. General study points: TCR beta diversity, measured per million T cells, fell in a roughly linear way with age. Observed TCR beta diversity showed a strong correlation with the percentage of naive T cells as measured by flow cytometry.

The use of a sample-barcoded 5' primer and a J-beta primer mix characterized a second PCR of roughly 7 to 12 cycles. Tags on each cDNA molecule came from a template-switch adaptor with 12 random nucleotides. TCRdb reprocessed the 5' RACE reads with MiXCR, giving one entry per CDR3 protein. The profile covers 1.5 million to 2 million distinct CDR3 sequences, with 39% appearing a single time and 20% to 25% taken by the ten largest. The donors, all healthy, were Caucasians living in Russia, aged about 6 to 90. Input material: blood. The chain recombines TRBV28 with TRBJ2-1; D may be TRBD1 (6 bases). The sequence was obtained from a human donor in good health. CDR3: CASRPGASYEQFF. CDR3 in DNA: TGTGCCAGCCGCCCAGGGGCCTCTTATGAGCAGTTCTTC.